The clone carrying this T cell receptor beta chain was seen just once. These data belong to a study of blood T cell repertoires in COVID-19. The wider study: Donors in the United States, Italy and Spain gave samples during acute or convalescent COVID-19. From T cells, B-cell-depleted T cells, or PBMCs came the material, which was cDNA or gDNA.

Authors' analysis steps: Researchers report that nucleated cell counts were estimated from reference gene primer amplification. The data were produced by immunoSEQ multiplex PCR, yet TCRdb's version contains in-frame clones alone and is incomplete. V and J calls and clone size are given by that table; D and trimming were obtained from the DNA. The sample records tens of thousands of clones, roughly 89% being singletons. Germline values: CDR1 SGHNT, CDR2 YYREEE (reference sequence). V was trimmed by 0 bases and J by 1 base, leaving 10 bases between them. This CDR3 contains 15 residues. The sequence was collected from a man in his forties or fifties with acute or convalescent COVID-19. The sequencing sample was made of peripheral blood. The chain carries TRBV5-4 and TRBJ2-5, with D possibly being TRBD1 (6 bases). The CDR3 DNA follows: TGTGCCAGCAGCTTGGCCCGACAGGTCCAAGAGACCCAGTACTTC. Residues: CASSLARQVQETQYF.